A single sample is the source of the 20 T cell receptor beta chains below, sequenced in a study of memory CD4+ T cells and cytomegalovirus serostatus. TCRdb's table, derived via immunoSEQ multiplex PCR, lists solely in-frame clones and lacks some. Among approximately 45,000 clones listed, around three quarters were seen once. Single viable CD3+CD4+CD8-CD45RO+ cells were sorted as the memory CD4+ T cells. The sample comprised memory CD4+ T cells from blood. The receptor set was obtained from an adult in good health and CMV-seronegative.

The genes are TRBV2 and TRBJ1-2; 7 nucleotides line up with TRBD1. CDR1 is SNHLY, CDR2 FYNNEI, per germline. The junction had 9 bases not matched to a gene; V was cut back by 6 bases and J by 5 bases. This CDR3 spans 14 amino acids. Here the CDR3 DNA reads TGTGCCAGCAGACCCGGACAGGCCCTTTATGGCTACACCTTC. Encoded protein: CASRPGQALYGYTF.

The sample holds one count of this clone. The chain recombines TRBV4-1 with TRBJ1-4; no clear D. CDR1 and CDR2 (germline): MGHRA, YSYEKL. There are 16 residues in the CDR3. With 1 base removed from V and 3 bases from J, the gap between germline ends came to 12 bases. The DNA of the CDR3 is TGCGCCAGCAGCCAAGTCTCAGGAAGATCTAATGAAAAACTGTTTTTT. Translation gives CASSQVSGRSNEKLFF.

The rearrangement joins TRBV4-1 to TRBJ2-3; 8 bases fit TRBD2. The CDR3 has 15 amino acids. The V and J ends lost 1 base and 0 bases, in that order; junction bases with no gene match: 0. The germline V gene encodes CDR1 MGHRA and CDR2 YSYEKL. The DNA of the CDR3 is TGCGCCAGCAGCCAAGTAGCGGGAAGCACAGATACGCAGTATTTT. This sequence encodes CASSQVAGSTDTQYF.

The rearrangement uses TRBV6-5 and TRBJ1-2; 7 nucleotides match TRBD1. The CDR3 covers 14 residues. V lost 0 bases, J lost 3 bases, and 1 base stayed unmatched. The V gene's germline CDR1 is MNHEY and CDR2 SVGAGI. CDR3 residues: CASSYSRGHYGYTF. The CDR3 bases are TGTGCCAGCAGTTACTCAAGGGGGCACTATGGCTACACCTTC.

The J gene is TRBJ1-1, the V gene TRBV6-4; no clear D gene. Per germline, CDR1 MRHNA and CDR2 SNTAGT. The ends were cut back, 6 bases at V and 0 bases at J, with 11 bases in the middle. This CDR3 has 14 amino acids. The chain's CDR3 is CASRSRAMNTEAFF. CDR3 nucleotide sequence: TGTGCCAGCAGATCGAGGGCCATGAACACTGAAGCTTTCTTT.

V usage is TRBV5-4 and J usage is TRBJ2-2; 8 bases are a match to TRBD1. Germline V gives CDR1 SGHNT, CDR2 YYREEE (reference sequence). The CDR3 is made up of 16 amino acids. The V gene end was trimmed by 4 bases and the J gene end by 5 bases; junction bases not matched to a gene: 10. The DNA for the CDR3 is TGTGCCAGCAGCACTCCGGGACAGGCGGGGACCGGGGAGCTGTTTTTT. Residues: CASSTPGQAGTGELFF.

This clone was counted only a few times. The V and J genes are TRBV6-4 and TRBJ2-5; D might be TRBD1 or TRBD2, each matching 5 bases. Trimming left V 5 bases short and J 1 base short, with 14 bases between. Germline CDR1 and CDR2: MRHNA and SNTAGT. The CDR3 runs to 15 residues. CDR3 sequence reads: CASSKDQGPQETQYF. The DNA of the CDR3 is TGTGCCAGCAGTAAAGATCAGGGACCCCAAGAGACCCAGTACTTC.

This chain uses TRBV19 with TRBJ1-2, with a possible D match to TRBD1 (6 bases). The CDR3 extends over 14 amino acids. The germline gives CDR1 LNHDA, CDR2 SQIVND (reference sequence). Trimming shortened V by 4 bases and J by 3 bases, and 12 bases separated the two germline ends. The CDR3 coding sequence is TGTGCCAGTAGTAGAAGGACAGCAGACTATGGCTACACCTTC. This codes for CASSRRTADYGYTF.

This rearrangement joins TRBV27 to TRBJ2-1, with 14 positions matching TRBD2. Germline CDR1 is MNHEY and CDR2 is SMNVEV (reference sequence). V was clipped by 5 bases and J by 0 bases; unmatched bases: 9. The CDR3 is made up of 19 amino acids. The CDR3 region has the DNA TGTGCCAGCAGTATAGGACTAGCGGGGGGTTATAACTCCTACAATGAGCAGTTCTTC. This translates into CASSIGLAGGYNSYNEQFF.

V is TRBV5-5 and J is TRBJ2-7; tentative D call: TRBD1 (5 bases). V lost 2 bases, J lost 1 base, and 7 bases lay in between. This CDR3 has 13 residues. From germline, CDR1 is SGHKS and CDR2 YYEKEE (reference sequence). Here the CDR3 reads CASSFDRSYEQYF. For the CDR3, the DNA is TGTGCCAGCAGCTTTGACAGATCCTACGAGCAGTACTTC.

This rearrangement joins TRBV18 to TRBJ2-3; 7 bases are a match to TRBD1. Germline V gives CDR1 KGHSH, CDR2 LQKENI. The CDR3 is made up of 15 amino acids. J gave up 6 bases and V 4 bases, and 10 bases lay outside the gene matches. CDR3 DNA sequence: TGTGCCAGCTCACAACAGGGGCCGCCGGGGGATACGCAGTATTTT. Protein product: CASSQQGPPGDTQYF.

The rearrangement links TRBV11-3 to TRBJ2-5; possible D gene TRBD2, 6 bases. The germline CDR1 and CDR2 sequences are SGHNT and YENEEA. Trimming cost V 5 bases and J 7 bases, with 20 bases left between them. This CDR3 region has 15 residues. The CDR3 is CASSAPPGSAGTQYF. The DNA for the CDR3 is TGTGCCAGCAGCGCCCCTCCCGGGAGTGCGGGGACCCAGTACTTC.

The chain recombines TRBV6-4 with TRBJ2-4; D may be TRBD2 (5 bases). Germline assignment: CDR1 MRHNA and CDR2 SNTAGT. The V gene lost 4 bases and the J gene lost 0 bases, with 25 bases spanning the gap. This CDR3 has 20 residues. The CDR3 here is CASSAKVAPFTCLAKNIQYF. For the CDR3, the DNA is TGTGCCAGCAGTGCCAAGGTAGCGCCTTTTACATGCCTAGCCAAAAACATTCAGTACTTC.

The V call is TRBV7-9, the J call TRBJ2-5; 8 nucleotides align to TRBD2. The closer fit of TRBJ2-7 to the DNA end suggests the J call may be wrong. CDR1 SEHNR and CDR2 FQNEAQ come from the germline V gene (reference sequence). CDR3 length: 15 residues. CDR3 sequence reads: CASSPPGLEMYEQYF. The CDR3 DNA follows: TGTGCCAGCAGCCCTCCGGGACTAGAGATGTACGAGCAGTACTTC.

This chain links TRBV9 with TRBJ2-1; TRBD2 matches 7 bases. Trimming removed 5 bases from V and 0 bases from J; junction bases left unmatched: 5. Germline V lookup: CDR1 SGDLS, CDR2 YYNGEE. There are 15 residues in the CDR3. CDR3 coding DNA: TGTGCCAGCAGTACAAAGCGGGGCTCCTACAATGAGCAGTTCTTC. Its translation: CASSTKRGSYNEQFF. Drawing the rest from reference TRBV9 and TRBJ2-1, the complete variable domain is DSGVTQTPKHLITATGQRVTLRCSPRSGDLSVYWYQQSLDQGLQFLIQYYNGEERAKGNILERFSAQQFPDLHSELNLSSLELGDSALYFCASSTKRGSYNEQFFGPGTRLTVL.

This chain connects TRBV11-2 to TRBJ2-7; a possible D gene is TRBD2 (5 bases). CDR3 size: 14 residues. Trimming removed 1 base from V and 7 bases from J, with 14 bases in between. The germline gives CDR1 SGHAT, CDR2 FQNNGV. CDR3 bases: TGTGCCAGCAGCTTAGTGGAGGCGTTACGGGAGCAGTACTTC. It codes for CASSLVEALREQYF.

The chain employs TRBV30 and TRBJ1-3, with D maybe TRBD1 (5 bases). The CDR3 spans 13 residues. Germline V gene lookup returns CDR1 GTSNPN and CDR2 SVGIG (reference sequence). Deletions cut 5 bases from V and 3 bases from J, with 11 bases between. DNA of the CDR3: TGTGCCTGGTCCGGACAAAGTGGAAACACCATATATTTT. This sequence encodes CAWSGQSGNTIYF.

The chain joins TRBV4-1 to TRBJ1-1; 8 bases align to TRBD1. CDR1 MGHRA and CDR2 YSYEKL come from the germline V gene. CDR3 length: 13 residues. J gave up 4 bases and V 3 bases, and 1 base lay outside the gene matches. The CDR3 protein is CASSHTGGTEAFF. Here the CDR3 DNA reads TGCGCCAGCAGCCACACAGGGGGCACTGAAGCTTTCTTT.

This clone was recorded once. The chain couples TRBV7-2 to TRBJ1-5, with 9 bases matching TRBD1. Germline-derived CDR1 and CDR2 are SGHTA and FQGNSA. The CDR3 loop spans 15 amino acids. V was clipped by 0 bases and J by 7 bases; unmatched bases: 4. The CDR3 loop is CASSLAWGQGQPQHF. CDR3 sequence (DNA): TGTGCCAGCAGCTTAGCATGGGGACAGGGCCAGCCCCAGCATTTT.

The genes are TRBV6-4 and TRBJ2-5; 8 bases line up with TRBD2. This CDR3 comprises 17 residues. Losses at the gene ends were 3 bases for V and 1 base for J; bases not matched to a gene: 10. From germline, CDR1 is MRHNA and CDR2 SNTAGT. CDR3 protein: CASSDFGGGGPQETQYF. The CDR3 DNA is TGTGCCAGCAGTGATTTTGGGGGCGGGGGGCCCCAAGAGACCCAGTACTTC.